Sequencing of this T cell receptor (beta chain) was carried out in a study of regulatory T cells in long-lasting Graves disease. Germline-derived CDR1 and CDR2 are DFQATT and SNEGSKA (reference sequence). V dropped 5 bases and J dropped 2; count of bases not matched to a gene: 7. The CDR3 loop spans 14 amino acids. Study findings and constraints: Persistent disease preferred TRBV28, TRBJ1-2 and TRBJ2-5.

For TCR beta, libraries came from iRepertoire HTBI primers and Arm-PCR of CDR3 regions. Under the authors' procedure: Some 57 TRBV and about 15 TRBJ segments were identified across samples. TCRdb fed the multiplex PCR reads into MiXCR, producing one record per CDR3 protein. The V and J calls were determined by TCRdb, not by the authors. Counted here are around 450,000 distinct CDR3 sequences, 14% to 15% occurring once; the ten biggest clones make up around 17%. This clonotype occurred many times. The antigen remains unidentified. Time point meaning: newly diagnosed GD, antithyroid drugs for less than 3 months. From RNA extracted from PBMCs, the TCR library was made. This same sample was also part of a study on T cells in Graves' hyperthyroidism and ophthalmopathy. According to that study: In the first-round RT-PCR of the TCR CDR3, the HTBI primer set was used.

The sample consisted of peripheral blood mononuclear cells (PBMCs), taken at new diagnosis, from a patient treated with antithyroid drugs. The sequence was collected from a woman aged 30 to 39 with Graves disease. The rearrangement uses TRBV20-1 and TRBJ2-5, with 8 nucleotides matching TRBD1. CDR3 bases: TGCAGTGCTGTCCGGGACAGGTCTCAAGAGACCCAGTACTTC. It translates to CSAVRDRSQETQYF.